This T cell receptor (beta chain) was sequenced for a study of blood T cell repertoires in COVID-19. Study processing details: Quantification of nucleated cells was approximated via reference gene primer amplification. TCRdb keeps only in-frame clones here, not all; method: immunoSEQ multiplex PCR. V, J and clone size derive from that table, while D and trimming were established from the DNA sequence. The repertoire has around 470,000 clones, 90% of them found once; the top ten carry less than 0.75%. Trimming removed 5 bases at V and 4 bases at J, with 15 bases between. The CDR3 extends over 16 amino acids. The germline gives CDR1 MNHEY, CDR2 SMNVEV (reference sequence). Participants, about 18 to 100 years old, spanned 25 or so US areas. Cohorts were based on clinical histories the participants reported.

The V call is TRBV27, the J call TRBJ1-6; D might be TRBD1 (5 bases). This clonotype originated in a young man who had recovered from COVID-19. The sequenced material came from PBMCs or T cells enriched from blood (not recorded which). In nucleotides, the CDR3 is TGTGCCAGCAGTCCCCAGGGTGGATCATATAATTCACCCCTCCACTTT. Protein product: CASSPQGGSYNSPLHF.